A selection of T cell receptor beta chains follows, all from one sample in a study of shared clonotypes between healthy human individuals. The data were produced by immunoSEQ multiplex PCR, yet TCRdb's version contains in-frame clones alone and is incomplete. Among under 600,000 clones listed, 98% were seen once. Material for sequencing was naive CD8+ T cells sorted from blood. All receptors derive from a young man in good health. Each CDR3 is given with its conserved first and last residue. The D gene is left open where the match is weak. Part of the rows lack a size; the others show once, few, many or a class for expanded clones.

d_call: .; clone_size: .; j_call: TRBJ2-7; v_call: TRBV7-9; cdr3_nt: TGTGCCAGCAGCCTAACAGGGTCCCAGGGCTCCTACGAGCAGTACTTC; cdr3_aa: CASSLTGSQGSYEQYF
d_call: .; clone_size: .; j_call: TRBJ1-1; v_call: TRBV6-5; cdr3_nt: TGTGCCAGCAGCCCCGGCGGCAACACTGAAGCTTTCTTT; cdr3_aa: CASSPGGNTEAFF
d_call: .; clone_size: .; j_call: TRBJ1-2; v_call: TRBV29-1; cdr3_nt: TGCAGCGTTGAGGGCAGACTTTATGGCTACACCTTC; cdr3_aa: CSVEGRLYGYTF
d_call: TRBD2; clone_size: .; j_call: TRBJ2-5; v_call: TRBV15; cdr3_nt: TGTGCCACCAGCAGAGGGGGGAGACTAGCGGAAGAGACCCAGTACTTC; cdr3_aa: CATSRGGRLAEETQYF
d_call: .; clone_size: .; j_call: TRBJ2-2; v_call: TRBV11-1; cdr3_nt: TGTGCCAGCAGCCCGGGACAGAACACCGGGGAGCTGTTTTTT; cdr3_aa: CASSPGQNTGELFF
d_call: .; clone_size: once; j_call: TRBJ2-2; v_call: TRBV4-1; cdr3_nt: TGCGCCAGCAGCCGGGTGAACACCGGGGAGCTGTTTTTT; cdr3_aa: CASSRVNTGELFF
d_call: .; clone_size: .; j_call: TRBJ2-7; v_call: TRBV11-3; cdr3_nt: TGTGCCAGCAGCTCCCGGGACCTCGGCGAGCAGTACTTC; cdr3_aa: CASSSRDLGEQYF
d_call: TRBD2; clone_size: .; j_call: TRBJ2-3; v_call: TRBV7-8; cdr3_nt: TGTGCCAGCAGCTTACCTGGACTAGCTTTTATCACAGATACGCAGTATTTT; cdr3_aa: CASSLPGLAFITDTQYF
d_call: .; clone_size: .; j_call: TRBJ2-7; v_call: TRBV7-8; cdr3_nt: TGTGCCAGCAGCCTGTTAACAGGGACCTACGAGCAGTACTTC; cdr3_aa: CASSLLTGTYEQYF
d_call: .; clone_size: .; j_call: TRBJ1-1; v_call: TRBV28; cdr3_nt: TGTGCCAGCAGTTTTCGAGTCCGGAGGGCGCGGAACACTGAAGCTTTCTTT; cdr3_aa: CASSFRVRRARNTEAFF
d_call: .; clone_size: .; j_call: TRBJ2-1; v_call: TRBV29-1; cdr3_nt: TGCAGCGTCATCGAGACGGCCTACAATGAGCAGTTCTTC; cdr3_aa: CSVIETAYNEQFF
d_call: .; clone_size: .; j_call: TRBJ2-1; v_call: TRBV5-4; cdr3_nt: TGTGCCAGCAGCTTGCACGCTAATGAGCAGTTCTTC; cdr3_aa: CASSLHANEQFF
d_call: TRBD2; clone_size: .; j_call: TRBJ2-1; v_call: TRBV7-9; cdr3_nt: TGTGCCAGCAGCTTCCTGAGCGGGGGGCTACTTCGGGAGCAGTTCTTC; cdr3_aa: CASSFLSGGLLREQFF
d_call: .; clone_size: .; j_call: TRBJ1-4; v_call: TRBV5-8; cdr3_nt: TGTGCCAGCAGCACGCGGGACGGACTGTTTTTT; cdr3_aa: CASSTRDGLFF
d_call: .; clone_size: .; j_call: TRBJ1-1; v_call: TRBV7-8; cdr3_nt: TGTGCCAGCAGCTCCCAAGGGATCATGAACACTGAAGCTTTCTTT; cdr3_aa: CASSSQGIMNTEAFF